A single sample gave rise to the 29 T cell receptor beta chains below, sequenced in a study of CD8+CD57+ T cells in acquired aplastic anemia. TCR beta VDJ combinations and CDR3 sequences were profiled from genomic DNA. MiXCR was run by TCRdb on the reads, yielding one entry per CDR3 protein. The data hold approximately 270,000 distinct CDR3 sequences, with approximately 56% observed a single time. Sequences were obtained from sorted CD4+, CD8+, or CD8+CD57+ T cells (not recorded which) from PBMCs. The receptors stem from a human donor with severe aplastic anemia or a healthy control (not recorded which).

The rearrangement links TRBV5-1 to TRBJ2-5, with D possibly being TRBD1 (8 bases). Germline V gives CDR1 SGHRS, CDR2 YFSETQ. Trimming pared 2 bases from V and 1 base from J, leaving 12 bases between. The CDR3 is 15 amino acids. The CDR3 spells CASSFGGTGQETQYF. The DNA for the CDR3 is TGCGCCAGCAGCTTCGGGGGGACAGGCCAAGAGACCCAGTACTTC.

The V gene is TRBV5-1, the J gene TRBJ1-1; D call uncertain. The CDR3 extends over 15 amino acids. Germline V gene data show CDR1 as SGHRS and CDR2 as YFSETQ. Trimming pared 0 bases from V and 4 bases from J, leaving 13 bases between. The CDR3 region has the DNA TGCGCCAGCAGCTTGGTCCTGGCAGGAGGCACTGAAGCTTTCTTT. Translated: CASSLVLAGGTEAFF.

The CDR3 loop reads CASSLKGQGRETQYF. The CDR3, as DNA: TGTGCCAGCAGTTTAAAGGGACAGGGGCGCGAGACCCAGTACTTC. The V call is TRBV27, the J call TRBJ2-5; 10 bases are a match to TRBD1. The junction had 5 bases not matched to a gene; V was cut back by 2 bases and J by 5 bases. In germline, CDR1 is MNHEY, CDR2 SMNVEV (reference sequence). The CDR3 totals 15 residues.

This chain joins TRBV7-8 and TRBJ1-1; D call uncertain. The CDR3 loop spans 15 amino acids. Trimming removed 1 base from V and 1 base from J, with 10 bases in between. Germline V gene lookup returns CDR1 SGHVS and CDR2 FQNEAQ. DNA for the CDR3: TGTGCCAGCAGCTTAGTACGCGCGGGGAACACTGAAGCTTTCTTT. Amino acids: CASSLVRAGNTEAFF.

Details on this clonotype: A much larger clone sits a single nucleotide away, making a read error possible. The chain links TRBV7-8 to TRBJ2-3, with 12 bases matching TRBD1. The ends lost 3 bases at V and 5 bases at J; junction bases unmatched: 6. In germline, CDR1 is SGHVS, CDR2 FQNEAQ. The length of the CDR3 is 16 residues. The CDR3 region has the DNA TGTGCCAGCAGCTTGGGGACAGGGGGCTGGGAAGATACGCAGTATTTT. Translation gives CASSLGTGGWEDTQYF.

This chain links TRBV7-9 with TRBJ2-5; D may correspond to TRBD1 or TRBD2 (5 bases each). With 5 bases removed from V and 1 base from J, the gap between germline ends came to 20 bases. The germline CDR1 and CDR2 sequences are SEHNR and FQNEAQ (reference sequence). The CDR3 runs to 17 residues. The CDR3 DNA sequence: TGTGCCAGCAGCCGTCCCCGTGGCAGGGCGGGCCAAGAGACCCAGTACTTC. Its translation is CASSRPRGRAGQETQYF.

As for this clonotype: As the CDR3 is not closed by the conserved phenylalanine or tryptophan, this likely results from a read error. The limits of the CDR3 on the DNA are not certain, so only TCRdb's listed CDR3 is given. The V gene is TRBV2, the J gene TRBJ1-1. The CDR3 is 8 residues long, counting both termini. Per germline, CDR1 SNHLY and CDR2 FYNNEI. The CDR3 reads CASSPLQR.

The chain links TRBV7-2 to TRBJ1-1; TRBD1 aligns across 12 bases. J lost 11 bases, V lost 5 bases, and 9 bases had no gene match. There are 14 residues in the CDR3. Germline V CDR1 and CDR2: SGHTA, FQGNSA. The CDR3 loop reads CASSPAGTGGGAFF. The CDR3, as DNA: TGTGCCAGCAGCCCCGCCGGGACAGGGGGCGGCGCTTTCTTT.

V usage is TRBV7-2 and J usage is TRBJ2-7; TRBD2 matches at 8 bases. V trimming: 3 bases; J trimming: 2 bases; junction bases outside the gene matches: 6. Germline assignment: CDR1 SGHTA and CDR2 FQGNSA. The CDR3 extends over 15 amino acids. CDR3 nucleotides: TGTGCCAGCAGCTTGCTACGGGGGGGTGCCTACGAGCAGTACTTC. This gives the protein CASSLLRGGAYEQYF.

This clonotype was observed many times. The CDR3 DNA sequence: TGTGCCAGCAGCTACAATAGCAATCAGCCCCAGCATTTT. Encoded protein: CASSYNSNQPQHF. The chain links TRBV11-1 to TRBJ1-5; D is unclear. Trimming left V 4 bases short and J 0 bases short, with 4 bases between. This CDR3 contains 13 residues. The germline CDR1 and CDR2 sequences are SGHAT and FQDESV (reference sequence).

In its sample, this clonotype was seen many times. V is TRBV5-1 and J is TRBJ2-7; D gene ambiguous. CDR1 SGHRS and CDR2 YFSETQ come from the germline V gene. V was clipped by 0 bases and J by 3 bases, with 10 bases between them. This CDR3 is built from 14 residues. CDR3 coding DNA: TGCGCCAGCAGCTTGGCACGGAACGACTACGAGCAGTACTTC. Translation gives CASSLARNDYEQYF.

This clonotype was counted many times. The chain is built from TRBV19 and TRBJ1-5; weak D call: TRBD1 (6 bases). Germline values: CDR1 LNHDA, CDR2 SQIVND (reference sequence). The V end was cut by 5 bases, the J end by 0 bases, with 14 bases between. The CDR3 has 16 amino acids. The CDR3 bases are TGTGCCAGTAGTGGCCTGAGACAGGTTAGCAATCAGCCCCAGCATTTT. This sequence encodes CASSGLRQVSNQPQHF.

The chain links TRBV7-9 to TRBJ1-1; TRBD1 aligns across 7 bases. In germline, CDR1 is SEHNR, CDR2 FQNEAQ (reference sequence). Trimming at V came to 4 bases and at J to 1 base, leaving 3 bases not matched to a gene. This CDR3 is 14 amino acids long. The CDR3 bases are TGTGCCAGCAGCTGGAGACAGGGGAACACTGAAGCTTTCTTT. This encodes CASSWRQGNTEAFF.

As regards this clonotype: Lacking the conserved final phenylalanine or tryptophan, this CDR3 likely reflects a read error. The DNA is left out, because the CDR3 cannot be placed on it with certainty; the CDR3 is given as TCRdb lists it. The chain couples TRBV6-6 to TRBJ2-6; the tabulated D call, TRBD1, remains unverified against the DNA. Both ends counted, the CDR3 spans 8 residues. Germline CDR1 MNHNY, CDR2 SVGAGI (reference sequence). CDR3 residues: CASSTGTS.

Only a few counts were recorded for this clonotype. The chain employs TRBV18 and TRBJ2-3, with D maybe TRBD1 (6 bases). Looked up from germline, CDR1 is KGHSH and CDR2 is LQKENI. The CDR3 sequence is 16 residues long. V was trimmed by 4 bases and J by 2 bases, leaving 16 bases between them. This chain's CDR3 is CASSQSRPGATDTQYF. The CDR3 region has the DNA TGTGCCAGCTCACAATCCCGGCCAGGGGCCACAGATACGCAGTATTTT.

This chain uses TRBV7-9 with TRBJ2-1; D not certain. Germline V gene data show CDR1 as SEHNR and CDR2 as FQNEAQ (reference sequence). The CDR3 totals 15 residues. V shed 1 base and J shed 7 bases, with 14 bases lying between them. CDR3 DNA sequence: TGTGCCAGCAGCTTAGTGGCCCTAGAGGAAAATGAGCAGTTCTTC. It translates to CASSLVALEENEQFF.

A note on this clonotype: An end of the junction differs from the germline gene, which may be a read error. The V and J genes are TRBV6-5 and TRBJ2-5; TRBD1 agrees at 7 bases. Per the germline V gene, CDR1 is MNHEY and CDR2 is SVGAGI. This CDR3 comprises 15 residues. Written as DNA, the CDR3 is TGTGCCAGCAGCCCTACAGGGGTTCCCAAAGAGATCCAGTACTTC. Its protein is CASSPTGVPKEIQYF.

CDR3 sequence: CASSLGGLDTDTQYF. The CDR3 DNA follows: TGCGCCAGCAGCCTGGGGGGGTTAGACACAGATACGCAGTATTTT. The chain carries TRBV5-1 and TRBJ2-3; 7 bases map to TRBD2. The CDR3 consists of 15 residues. Germline V lookup: CDR1 SGHRS, CDR2 YFSETQ. The V segment lost 4 bases and the J segment 2 bases; nucleotides outside the gene matches: 7.

With regard to this clonotype: A much larger clone lies one base from this, so it may be a read error. The chain has TRBV3-1 and TRBJ2-7; the D is unclear. CDR1 LGHDT and CDR2 YNNKEL come from the germline V gene (reference sequence). The CDR3 runs 14 residues. The CDR3 here is CASSQFLGQYERYF. The CDR3 DNA reads TGTGCCAGCAGCCAATTTCTCGGTCAATACGAGCGGTACTTC.

This clonotype was detected a few times. The gene calls are TRBV5-5 and TRBJ2-4, with D perhaps matching TRBD1 (6 bases). Trimming shortened V by 1 base and J by 6 bases, and 11 bases separated the two germline ends. The germline V gene encodes CDR1 SGHKS and CDR2 YYEKEE (reference sequence). The CDR3 has 14 amino acids. CDR3 amino acids: CASSLQGRGNIQYF. CDR3 in DNA: TGTGCCAGCAGCTTGCAGGGGCGAGGAAACATTCAGTACTTC. The entire variable domain, with the rest obtained from reference TRBV5-5 and TRBJ2-4, is as follows: DAGVTQSPTHLIKTRGQQVTLRCSPISGHKSVSWYQQVLGQGPQFIFQYYEKEERGRGNFPDRFSARQFPNYSSELNVNALLLGDSALYLCASSLQGRGNIQYFGAGTRLSVL.

The V gene is TRBV19, the J gene TRBJ2-7; 8 positions match TRBD1. The CDR3 is 13 residues long. V trimming: 1 base; J trimming: 6 bases; junction bases outside the gene matches: 2. Germline assignment: CDR1 LNHDA and CDR2 SQIVND (reference sequence). The CDR3 DNA is TGTGCCAGTAGTATAGGGCAGGGGGCCGAGCAGTACTTC. Encoded protein: CASSIGQGAEQYF.

A note on this clonotype: A junction end diverges from the germline sequence, so it may reflect a read error. This chain links TRBV4-2 with TRBJ1-6; 8 bases fit TRBD1. The CDR3 length is 15 residues. Germline CDR1 is LGHNA and CDR2 is YNFKEQ. As DNA, the CDR3 is TGTGCCTGCAGCCCCTCGACAGGGGAAAATTCACCCCTCCACTTT. It translates to CACSPSTGENSPLHF.

In this sample, this clonotype turned up a few times. This rearrangement joins TRBV2 to TRBJ1-6, with 8 bases lining up with TRBD1. The CDR3 extends over 16 amino acids. J lost 4 bases, V lost 8 bases, and 10 bases had no gene match. The germline CDR1 and CDR2 sequences are SNHLY and FYNNEI. CDR3 loop: CASLDRVRGYNSPLHF. Written as DNA, the CDR3 is TGTGCCAGCCTGGACAGGGTACGAGGGTATAATTCACCCCTCCACTTT.

This clonotype was observed at least ten times. The V gene is TRBV6-5, the J gene TRBJ1-1; 9 nucleotides agree with TRBD1. Germline trimming cut 7 bases from V and 5 bases from J; bases unmatched to any gene: 5. The CDR3 totals 13 residues. The V gene's germline CDR1 is MNHEY and CDR2 SVGAGI. This chain's CDR3 is CASNDRGKTEAFF. In DNA form, the CDR3 reads TGTGCCAGCAATGACAGGGGGAAAACTGAAGCTTTCTTT.

The chain links TRBV12-3 or TRBV12-4 to TRBJ2-2; TRBD1 agrees at 8 bases. CDR3 length: 11 amino acids. V shed 11 bases, J shed 8 bases, and the junction held 4 bases outside the gene matches. The CDR3 bases are TGTGCCTCACGACAGGGGGGGGAGCTGTTTTTT. This encodes CASRQGGELFF.

V is TRBV24-1 and J is TRBJ2-5, with 9 bases that match TRBD2. Germline loops: CDR1 KGHDR, CDR2 SFDVKD. CDR3 length: 17 amino acids. Unmatched junction bases numbered 7, after V lost 3 bases and J lost 0 bases. CDR3 in DNA: TGTGCCACCAGTGATGCGGGAGGGGAGGCGTACCAAGAGACCCAGTACTTC. It codes for CATSDAGGEAYQETQYF.

The chain has TRBV20-1 and TRBJ1-1, with 9 bases fitting TRBD1. The germline gives CDR1 DFQATT, CDR2 SNEGSKA (reference sequence). This CDR3 is 13 amino acids long. The CDR3: CRVTGGMNTEAFF. The CDR3 nucleotides read TGCAGAGTGACAGGGGGGATGAACACTGAAGCTTTCTTT.

The chain combines TRBV9 with TRBJ2-3; either TRBD1 or TRBD2 may fit D (5 bases each). The CDR3 contains 13 residues. Germline values: CDR1 SGDLS, CDR2 YYNGEE. Trimming took off 4 bases at V and 10 bases at J, with 16 bases between the two ends. CDR3 sequence: CASSPPGALAQYF. Written as DNA, the CDR3 is TGTGCCAGCAGCCCTCCCGGGGCTCTAGCGCAGTATTTT.

This clonotype was detected only a few times. The chain recombines TRBV5-1 with TRBJ2-2, with a weak D call TRBD2 (5 bases). The CDR3 has 16 amino acids. V lost 7 bases and J lost 6, with 22 bases in between. Germline lookup yields CDR1 SGHRS and CDR2 YFSETQ. The CDR3 bases are TGCGCCAGCCAAAAGCCGCCGGGGAGCCGAGCCGGGGAGCTGTTTTTT. Protein product: CASQKPPGSRAGELFF.